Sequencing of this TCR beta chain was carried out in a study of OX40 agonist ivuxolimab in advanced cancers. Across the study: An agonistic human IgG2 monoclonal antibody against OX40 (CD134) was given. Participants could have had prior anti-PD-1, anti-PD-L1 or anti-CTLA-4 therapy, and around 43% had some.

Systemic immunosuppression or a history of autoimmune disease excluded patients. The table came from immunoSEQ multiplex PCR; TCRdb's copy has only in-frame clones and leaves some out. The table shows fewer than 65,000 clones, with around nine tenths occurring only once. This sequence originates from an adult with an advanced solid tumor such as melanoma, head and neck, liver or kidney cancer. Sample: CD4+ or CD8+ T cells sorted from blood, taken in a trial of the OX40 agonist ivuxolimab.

The CDR3 DNA sequence: TGTGCCAGCACCCGGGGAGGAGGTAGCTATGGCTACACCTTC. Protein: CASTRGGGSYGYTF. The rearrangement uses TRBV6-1 and TRBJ1-2; D gene uncertain. CDR1 is MNHNS and CDR2 is SASEGT in the germline V gene. This CDR3 contains 14 residues. V shed 7 bases and J shed 4 bases, with 16 bases lying between them.